The 10 T cell receptor beta chains in this list originate from one sample, sequenced in a study of tumor-infiltrating lymphocytes in primary liver carcinoma. It was from about 19-30 mg of unsorted bulk tissue that RNA and DNA were co-extracted. Researchers generated TCR beta cDNA from approximately 520 ng of total RNA, relying on a constant-region primer. Construction of TCR beta libraries relied on three successive nested multiplex PCR rounds employing slightly modified ARM-PCR. In the first two PCR rounds, TRBV1-TRBV30 forward primers were paired with a C-beta reverse primer, and each round lasted about 9 cycles. MiXCR was run by TCRdb on the multiplex PCR reads, yielding one entry per CDR3 protein. The sample includes 100,000 or so distinct CDR3 sequences, approximately 78% seen only once; the top ten take about 20%. Specimen: liver tumor tissue from sampling region 3. Subset noted: tumor region T3, left-lateral pole. The receptor set was obtained from a man aged 35 to 55 with primary liver carcinoma and hepatitis B virus infection.

Note on this clonotype: No conserved phenylalanine or tryptophan is present at the end of the CDR3, so a read error is the likely explanation. The V and J genes are TRBV6-5 and TRBJ2-1, with 7 bases lining up with TRBD2. The length of the CDR3 is 13 residues. Germline values: CDR1 MNHEY, CDR2 SVGAGI. This chain's CDR3 is CPSSPRTGGEQFI. CDR3 DNA sequence: TGTCCCAGCAGTCCCCGTACGGGGGGTGAGCAGTTCATC.

A word on this clonotype: Germline is not matched at one junction end, which may reflect a read error. CDR3 coding DNA: TGTGCCAGCAACTCTTCTAGCGGCGCGAACACCGGCGAGCTGTTTTTT. Translation: CASNSSSGANTGELFF. The J gene is TRBJ2-2, the V gene TRBV11-2, with TRBD2 matching over 7 bases. Germline CDR1 SGHAT, CDR2 FQNNGV. This CDR3 contains 16 residues.

As for this clonotype: At one of its ends the junction is not consistent with the germline gene, which may arise from a read error. The CDR3 nucleotides are TGTGCCTGTGTTAATGAGATAGATACACAGTATTTT. Its protein product is CACVNEIDTQYF. The chain links TRBV10-3 to TRBJ2-3; D remains ambiguous. The germline CDR1 and CDR2 sequences are ENHRY and SYGVKD. This CDR3 has 12 residues.

This clonotype was seen only once. J is TRBJ1-1 and V is TRBV6-6; possible D gene TRBD1, 6 bases. This CDR3 region has 15 residues. Germline CDR1 and CDR2: MNHNY and SVGAGI (reference sequence). V lost 6 bases, J lost 3 bases, and 17 bases lay in between. CDR3 region: CASRKQGTADTEAFF. The CDR3 DNA reads TGTGCCAGCAGGAAGCAGGGGACCGCAGACACTGAAGCTTTCTTT.

Of note for this clonotype: One end of the junction fails to match germline, which may point to a read error. The V call is TRBV30, the J call TRBJ2-1; D unclear. Germline values: CDR1 GTSNPN, CDR2 SVGIG (reference sequence). The CDR3 runs to 11 residues. The CDR3 sequence: CAWVEYNVQFF. DNA for the CDR3: TGTGCTTGGGTGGAATACAATGTGCAGTTCTTC. The entire variable domain, with the rest obtained from reference TRBV30 and TRBJ2-1, is as follows: SQTIHQWPATLVQPVGSPLSLECTVEGTSNPNLYWYRQAAGRGLQLLFYSVGIGQISSEVPQNLSASRPQDRQFILSSKKLLLSDSGFYLCAWVEYNVQFFGPGTRLTVL.

On this clonotype: The junction and the germline gene differ at one end; a read error may be behind it. This rearrangement joins TRBV7-9 to TRBJ2-5; 9 bases map to TRBD2. From germline, CDR1 is SEHNR and CDR2 FQNEAQ (reference sequence). The CDR3 is 14 amino acids. The DNA of the CDR3 is TGTGTCAGCAGCTTAGTAGCGGGAGTAGAGACCCATTACTTC. Translated, it gives CVSSLVAGVETHYF.

This clonotype was observed many times. The junction and the germline gene differ at one end; a read error may be behind it. The V call is TRBV4-1, the J call TRBJ2-1; D is unresolved. The CDR3 extends over 11 amino acids. Germline V gives CDR1 MGHRA, CDR2 YSYEKL. The CDR3 coding sequence is TGCGCCAGCAGCCAAGATTACGAAAAGGTCTTC. It translates to CASSQDYEKVF.

With respect to this clonotype: One junction end does not reproduce the germline sequence, and a read error may be involved. The rearrangement links TRBV12-3 or TRBV12-4 to TRBJ1-5; maybe TRBD1 (6 bases). This CDR3 has 16 residues. The CDR3 sequence is CASNSPGHVSNQPQHF. The CDR3 coding sequence is TGTGCAAGCAATTCTCCGGGACACGTTAGCAATCAGCCCCAGCATTTT.

The table lists this clonotype with a few counts. V gene TRBV24-1 combines with J gene TRBJ2-3, with TRBD1 as a possible D gene (5 bases). The last part of the DNA fits TRBJ1-5 better; the J call may be wrong. Germline assignment: CDR1 KGHDR and CDR2 SFDVKD. The CDR3 is 16 amino acids. The CDR3 sequence: CATSGRGTTSTDTQHF. The CDR3 nucleotides read TGTGCCACCAGTGGGAGGGGAACGACTAGTACAGATACGCAGCATTTT.

Comments on this clonotype: At one boundary the junction diverges from the germline segment, which might be a read error. The rearrangement links TRBV11-1 to TRBJ2-7; tentatively, D is TRBD2 (5 bases). The germline V gene has CDR1 SGHAT and CDR2 FQDESV (reference sequence). The CDR3 runs to 15 residues. The CDR3 nucleotides read TGTGCCAGCAGCTTAACGGGATCGGAAGAATACGGGCAGTGCTTC. It codes for CASSLTGSEEYGQCF. Full variable domain (missing parts from reference TRBV11-1 and TRBJ2-7): EAEVAQSPRYKITEKSQAVAFWCDPISGHATLYWYRQILGQGPELLVQFQDESVVDDSQLPKDRFSAERLKGVDSTLKIQPAELGDSAMYLCASSLTGSEEYGQCFGPGTRLTVT.